This record looks at one T cell receptor (beta chain) sequence and its context. The antigen this receptor binds is unknown. No base qualities exist here, and no much larger clone lies one base off it. Participants in the prospective study were aged roughly 18 to 90 years, lived in approximately 26 United States geographic areas, and enrolled through a virtual design. In the prospective study, participants were assigned to cohorts based on the clinical history participants reported in a screening survey and a study questionnaire. ImmuneRACE Cohort 3 recovered participants were defined by two consecutive negative NP/OP PCR tests, healthcare professional clearance, or symptom resolution. In the prospective study, whole blood, serum and a nasopharyngeal or oropharyngeal swab were collected from each participant by mobile phlebotomists. Prospective study participants could optionally give additional blood draws and questionnaires over a 2-month period. Blood samples from the prospective study were shipped frozen or at room temperature prior to DNA extraction.

TCRbeta CDR3 regions were amplified from genomic DNA by means of the immunoSEQ Assay, a bias-controlled multiplex PCR. From the authors' description of their analysis: Within the assay, amplification of reference gene primers was used to estimate how many nucleated cells each sample contained. To quantify the absolute abundance of each unique TCRbeta CDR3 rearrangement, sequence reads were collapsed and filtered. For each sample, productive Simpson clonality was calculated by taking the square root of Simpson's diversity index across productive rearrangements. TCRdb took over this immuneACCESS table, retaining in-frame rearrangements with V and J assigned. Such tables are incomplete; in checked studies, under half of the missing clones stem from an unresolved V gene, and the remainder is unexplained. V, J and clone size derive from that table, while D and trimming were established from the DNA sequence. The sample contains 350,000 to 450,000 clones, around 83% of them found a single time. Of the sample, approximately 5% is held by the ten largest clones.

Trimming costs V 2 bases and J 6 bases, and their ends lie 13 bases apart. Spanning cysteine to phenylalanine, the CDR3 consists of 14 amino acids. Of the read, only the CDR3 DNA is kept; its 42 bases are in frame from base 1. CDR1 KGHSH and CDR2 LQKENI are derived from the germline V gene. This sample was included in a study of blood T cell repertoires in COVID-19 (dated by TCRdb to about 2020). About the investigation overall: Samples from collaborators originated in the United States, Italy and Spain and spanned both the acute and convalescent phases of COVID-19. The prospective study material was composed of cDNA or gDNA derived from T cells, B-cell-depleted T cells, or PBMCs. A freely available public database, intended as a resource for researchers studying the immune response to SARS-CoV-2, is where the repertoires were released. Subjects who had been exposed to COVID-19, were actively infected with it, or had recovered from it provided the deeply sampled blood TCRbeta repertoires that made up the dataset. A de-identified subject ID, COVID-19 status, age in years and sex were almost always included in the sample metadata. Where HLA class I and class II types were available, the types were taken from metadata supplied by the sample provider, not from assay-based typing. Samples came from the ongoing ImmuneRACE study (first 160 participants) plus 1,254 subjects from 6 global collaborators. Beyond this particular receptor, the publication reports: The amount of clinical and demographic metadata varied by source and participant and was provided uncurated.

Sample: PBMCs or T cells enriched from blood (not recorded which). This clonotype was obtained from a woman between 50 and 59 years old who had recovered from COVID-19. Recombination linked TRBV18 to TRBJ1-2; the D gene is perhaps TRBD1, from 5 matching bases. The DNA reads as follows: TGTGCCAGCTCACCAACCTCACAGGCAGATGGCTACACCTTC. Translated, it reads CASSPTSQADGYTF.